The next 20 T cell receptor beta chains were all read from a single sample in a study of T cells in localized non-small cell lung cancer (dated by TCRdb to 2018 to 2021). The method was the immunoSEQ multiplex PCR assay. TCRdb stores this immuneACCESS table with in-frame sequences only. Part of the clones is absent; in the studies checked, under half of the shortfall reflects unresolved V genes, and no reason is known for the rest. For this sample there are some 30,000 clones; approximately 94% appear just once. 0.73% of the sample comes from the top ten. This material consisted of peripheral blood, taken before any cancer treatment. Receptor source: a woman aged 40-69 years with stage I lung adenocarcinoma.

The chain employs TRBV5-4 and TRBJ2-7; 7 nucleotides line up with TRBD1. Looked up from germline, CDR1 is SGHNT and CDR2 is YYREEE (reference sequence). V lost 4 bases and J lost 2; bases outside the gene matches: 6. This CDR3 contains 14 residues. This CDR3 is CASSTRQGAYEQYF. The DNA for the CDR3 is TGTGCCAGCAGCACCCGACAGGGAGCCTACGAGCAGTACTTC.

This clone has a single count. The DNA for the CDR3 is TGCGCCAGCAGTCACGGGACAGCTGGAAACACCATATATTTT. It specifies CASSHGTAGNTIYF. The chain recombines TRBV5-1 with TRBJ1-3, with TRBD1 identical over 7 bases. V trimming: 5 bases; J trimming: 2 bases; junction bases outside the gene matches: 4. The CDR3 consists of 14 residues. Looked up from germline, CDR1 is SGHRS and CDR2 is YFSETQ.

The chain recombines TRBV2 with TRBJ1-3; 7 positions agree with TRBD1. V lost 3 bases to trimming and J lost 0 bases; unmatched junction nucleotides: 5. Germline-derived CDR1 and CDR2 are SNHLY and FYNNEI. The CDR3 contains 16 residues. The CDR3 sequence: CASSERQGVSGNTIYF. CDR3 DNA: TGTGCCAGCAGTGAGCGGCAGGGGGTCTCTGGAAACACCATATATTTT.

The rearrangement joins TRBV18 to TRBJ1-5, with 7 bases identical to TRBD1. The V gene end was trimmed by 6 bases and the J gene end by 4 bases; junction bases not matched to a gene: 9. This CDR3 contains 15 residues. Germline-derived CDR1 and CDR2 are KGHSH and LQKENI. The CDR3 region is CASSLRDSRNQPQHF. The CDR3 nucleotides are TGTGCCAGCTCCCTAAGGGACAGCCGAAATCAGCCCCAGCATTTT.

This rearrangement joins TRBV19 to TRBJ2-7; D might be TRBD1 (5 bases). The CDR3 spans 15 residues. The V gene lost 7 bases and the J gene lost 4 bases, with 20 bases spanning the gap. The germline CDR1 and CDR2 sequences are LNHDA and SQIVND (reference sequence). The CDR3 region has the DNA TGTGCCAGTAAATCCGAATCTGGGGCCCCATACGAGCAGTACTTC. Amino acids: CASKSESGAPYEQYF. Combining the CDR3 with reference TRBV19 and TRBJ2-7 gives the whole variable domain DGGITQSPKYLFRKEGQNVTLSCEQNLNHDAMYWYRQDPGQGLRLIYYSQIVNDFQKGDIAEGYSVSREKKESFPLTVTSAQKNPTAFYLCASKSESGAPYEQYFGPGTRLTVT.

The rearrangement links TRBV7-2 to TRBJ2-7, with 9 positions matching TRBD1. CDR1 and CDR2 (germline): SGHTA, FQGNSA. Unmatched junction bases numbered 11, after V lost 2 bases and J lost 6 bases. This CDR3 is 16 amino acids long. The CDR3 is CASSLKSGTGRTEQYF. The CDR3 DNA reads TGTGCCAGCAGCTTAAAGTCCGGGACAGGGAGGACCGAGCAGTACTTC.

This clone was found a few times. The rearrangement joins TRBV27 to TRBJ1-5, with D perhaps matching TRBD1 (5 bases). CDR1 is MNHEY and CDR2 is SMNVEV in the germline V gene (reference sequence). Between the trimmed V and J ends, which lost 4 bases and 2 bases, there was a span of 15 bases. The CDR3 runs to 16 residues. Here the CDR3 DNA reads TGTGCCAGCAGTTCCTCCGTATGGGGGGGCAATCAGCCCCAGCATTTT. Protein sequence: CASSSSVWGGNQPQHF.

J is TRBJ2-3 and V is TRBV7-2; perhaps TRBD2 as D (6 bases). The CDR3 covers 13 residues. Trimming left V 3 bases short and J 6 bases short, with 10 bases between. The germline V gene encodes CDR1 SGHTA and CDR2 FQGNSA. The CDR3 DNA reads TGTGCCAGCAGCTTCGGACGGGAGGATACGCAGTATTTT. This sequence encodes CASSFGREDTQYF. Full variable domain (remainder filled in from reference TRBV7-2 and TRBJ2-3): GAGVSQSPSNKVTEKGKDVELRCDPISGHTALYWYRQSLGQGLEFLIYFQGNSAPDKSGLPSDRFSAERTGGSVSTLTIQRTQQEDSAVYLCASSFGREDTQYFGPGTRLTVL.

This clone is a singleton in its sample. The J gene is TRBJ1-2, the V gene TRBV6-5; D call uncertain. V lost 2 bases to trimming and J lost 4 bases, with 11 bases between them. Germline-derived CDR1 and CDR2 are MNHEY and SVGAGI. The CDR3 is made up of 14 amino acids. As DNA, the CDR3 is TGTGCCAGCAGTTACAGTTCAGTTTCCTATGGCTACACCTTC. Residues: CASSYSSVSYGYTF.

The rearrangement links TRBV7-2 to TRBJ2-5; the D gene is possibly TRBD1 (5 bases). V was trimmed by 5 bases and J by 0 bases, leaving 13 bases between them. The CDR3 covers 15 residues. CDR1 SGHTA and CDR2 FQGNSA come from the germline V gene. In DNA, the CDR3 is TGTGCCAGCAGCCCGGTGACAGAGTACCAAGAGACCCAGTACTTC. It is translated as CASSPVTEYQETQYF. The full variable domain, its missing parts supplied by reference TRBV7-2 and TRBJ2-5, is GAGVSQSPSNKVTEKGKDVELRCDPISGHTALYWYRQSLGQGLEFLIYFQGNSAPDKSGLPSDRFSAERTGGSVSTLTIQRTQQEDSAVYLCASSPVTEYQETQYFGPGTRLLVL.

The V gene is TRBV9, the J gene TRBJ2-3, with TRBD2 matching 8 bases. Germline-derived CDR1 and CDR2 are SGDLS and YYNGEE. The CDR3 contains 19 residues. The ends lost 3 bases at V and 3 bases at J; junction bases unmatched: 18. The CDR3 bases are TGTGCCAGCAGCGGTGGTTCGGCTAGCGGGTTCAGGGGAACAGATACGCAGTATTTT. Translation: CASSGGSASGFRGTDTQYF.

The V gene is TRBV7-2, the J gene TRBJ1-5; D remains unclear. Trimming shortened V by 1 base and J by 2 bases, and 9 bases separated the two germline ends. CDR1 SGHTA and CDR2 FQGNSA come from the germline V gene. The CDR3 is 15 residues long. The CDR3 protein is CASSLVGGGNQPQHF. The CDR3 DNA sequence: TGTGCCAGCAGCTTAGTGGGTGGTGGCAATCAGCCCCAGCATTTT.

The chain links TRBV2 to TRBJ1-2, with TRBD1 identical over 7 bases. The CDR3 is made up of 12 amino acids. The V gene end was trimmed by 6 bases and the J gene end by 8 bases; junction bases not matched to a gene: 6. In germline, CDR1 is SNHLY, CDR2 FYNNEI. CDR3 nucleotide sequence: TGTGCCAGCAGCCCTGACAGGGCCGGCTACACCTTC. It yields the protein CASSPDRAGYTF.

V usage is TRBV6-6 and J usage is TRBJ2-1; tentatively, D is TRBD2 (6 bases). The germline V and J ends were trimmed by 4 bases and 4 bases, with 14 bases remaining between them. CDR1 is MNHNY, CDR2 SVGAGI, per germline (reference sequence). There are 15 residues in the CDR3. CDR3 DNA: TGTGCCAGCAGTTCGGGTAGCGGACTATACAATGAGCAGTTCTTC. It specifies CASSSGSGLYNEQFF.

This chain connects TRBV15 to TRBJ2-3, with D perhaps matching TRBD2 (5 bases). Germline assignment: CDR1 LNHNV and CDR2 YYDKDF (reference sequence). V lost 3 bases and J 4 bases, leaving 8 bases between the germline ends. The CDR3 is 13 residues long. The DNA for the CDR3 is TGTGCCACCAGCAGGGCCGGGGCAGATACGCAGTATTTT. It translates to CATSRAGADTQYF.

The V and J genes are TRBV28 and TRBJ2-1; TRBD1 or TRBD2 may be the D gene (5 bases each). The CDR3 runs 15 residues. The ends were cut back, 6 bases at V and 5 bases at J, with 17 bases in the middle. Germline lookup yields CDR1 MDHEN and CDR2 SYDVKM. In DNA, the CDR3 is TGTGCCAGCAGGCCACCCGGGACCACTGACAATGAGCAGTTCTTC. Its protein product is CASRPPGTTDNEQFF.

This clone was observed once. The V gene is TRBV10-2, the J gene TRBJ1-3; D is possibly TRBD1 (6 bases). The CDR3 is made up of 15 amino acids. V gave up 8 bases and J gave up 0 bases, with 14 bases separating them. The germline gives CDR1 WSHSY, CDR2 SAAADI. The CDR3 loop is CASVRGPHSGNTIYF. CDR3 sequence (DNA): TGCGCCAGCGTCAGGGGCCCGCACTCTGGAAACACCATATATTTT.

The gene calls are TRBV9 and TRBJ1-4, with 9 bases lining up with TRBD1. The germline V gene encodes CDR1 SGDLS and CDR2 YYNGEE. The J segment lost 7 bases and the V segment lost 4 bases, leaving 8 bases of the junction unmatched. The CDR3 runs to 15 residues. The CDR3 bases are TGTGCCAGCAGCCCAAGAGGACAGGGGCGTGAAAAACTGTTTTTT. It specifies CASSPRGQGREKLFF. The full variable domain, completed using reference TRBV9 and TRBJ1-4, is DSGVTQTPKHLITATGQRVTLRCSPRSGDLSVYWYQQSLDQGLQFLIQYYNGEERAKGNILERFSAQQFPDLHSELNLSSLELGDSALYFCASSPRGQGREKLFFGSGTQLSVL.

This chain links TRBV7-3 with TRBJ2-1, with TRBD2 identical over 8 bases. CDR1 SGHTA and CDR2 FQGTGA come from the germline V gene. J gave up 7 bases and V 3 bases, and 11 bases lay outside the gene matches. This CDR3 has 16 residues. The CDR3 bases are TGTGCCAGCAGCTTTTTGTCCTCGGGCGGGAGGAATGAGCAGTTCTTC. Encoded protein: CASSFLSSGGRNEQFF.

The rearrangement uses TRBV27 and TRBJ2-7; tentatively, D is TRBD2 (7 bases). The CDR3 has 14 amino acids. The germline V gene encodes CDR1 MNHEY and CDR2 SMNVEV (reference sequence). Trimming removed 2 bases at V and 8 bases at J, with 16 bases between. The CDR3 region is CASSLRGGDIKQYF. As DNA, the CDR3 is TGTGCCAGCAGTTTAAGGGGGGGCGATATCAAGCAGTACTTC.